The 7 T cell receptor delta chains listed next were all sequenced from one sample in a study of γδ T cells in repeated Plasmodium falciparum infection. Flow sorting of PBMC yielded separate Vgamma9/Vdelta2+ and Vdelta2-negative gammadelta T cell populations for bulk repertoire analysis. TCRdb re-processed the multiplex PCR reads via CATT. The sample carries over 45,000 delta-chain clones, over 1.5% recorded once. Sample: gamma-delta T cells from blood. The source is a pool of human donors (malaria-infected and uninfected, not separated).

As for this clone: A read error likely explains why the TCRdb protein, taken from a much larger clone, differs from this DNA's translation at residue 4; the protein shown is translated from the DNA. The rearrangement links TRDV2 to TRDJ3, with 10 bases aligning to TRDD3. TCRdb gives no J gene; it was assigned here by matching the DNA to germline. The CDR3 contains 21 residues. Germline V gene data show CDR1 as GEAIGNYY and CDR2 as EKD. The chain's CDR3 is CACGTVLGDSPSSWDTRQMFF. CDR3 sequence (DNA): TGTGCCTGTGGCACCGTACTGGGGGATTCCCCCAGCTCCTGGGACACCCGACAGATGTTTTTC.

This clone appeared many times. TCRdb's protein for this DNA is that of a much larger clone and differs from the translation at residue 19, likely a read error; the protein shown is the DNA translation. For the CDR3, the DNA is TGTGCTCTTGGGGAACTCGAGTTTTACCTGTTCAGAGGTGGGATACACCACATCGCCGATAAACTCATCTTT. It specifies CALGELEFYLFRGGIHHIADKLIF. The rearrangement uses TRDV1 and TRDJ1; 7 bases are a match to TRDD3. The V gene end was trimmed by 0 bases and the J gene end by 3 bases; junction bases not matched to a gene: 31. CDR1 and CDR2 (germline): TSWWSYY, QGS. This CDR3 is built from 24 residues.

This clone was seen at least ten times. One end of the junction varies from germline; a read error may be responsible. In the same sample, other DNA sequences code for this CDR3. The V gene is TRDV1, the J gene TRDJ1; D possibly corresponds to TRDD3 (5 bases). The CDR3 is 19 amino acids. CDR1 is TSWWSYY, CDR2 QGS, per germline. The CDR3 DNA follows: TGTGCTCTTGGGAACTGGAGCCGCGTACTGGAGGGGAACACAGATAAACTCATCTTT. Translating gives CALGNWSRVLEGNTDKLIF.

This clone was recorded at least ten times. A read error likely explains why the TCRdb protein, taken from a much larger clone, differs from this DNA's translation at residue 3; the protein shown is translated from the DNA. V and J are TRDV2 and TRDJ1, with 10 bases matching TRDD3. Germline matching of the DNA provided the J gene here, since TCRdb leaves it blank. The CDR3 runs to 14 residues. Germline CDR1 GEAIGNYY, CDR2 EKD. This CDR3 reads CARDELGDSSKLIF. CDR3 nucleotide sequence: TGTGCCCGTGACGAACTGGGGGATTCGAGTAAACTCATCTTT.

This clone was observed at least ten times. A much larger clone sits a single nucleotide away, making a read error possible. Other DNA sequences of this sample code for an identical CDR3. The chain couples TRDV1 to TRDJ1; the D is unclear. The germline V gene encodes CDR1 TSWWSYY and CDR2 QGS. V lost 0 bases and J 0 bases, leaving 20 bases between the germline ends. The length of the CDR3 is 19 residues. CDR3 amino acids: CALGELRPARPLYTDKLIF. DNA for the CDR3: TGTGCTCTTGGGGAACTAAGACCAGCTCGACCCTTGTACACCGATAAACTCATCTTT.

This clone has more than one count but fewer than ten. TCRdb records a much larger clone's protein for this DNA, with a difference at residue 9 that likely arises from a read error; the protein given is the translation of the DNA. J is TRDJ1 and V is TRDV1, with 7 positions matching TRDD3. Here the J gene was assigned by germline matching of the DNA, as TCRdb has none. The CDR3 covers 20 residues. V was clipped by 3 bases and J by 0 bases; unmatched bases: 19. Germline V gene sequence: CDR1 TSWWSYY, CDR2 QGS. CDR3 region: CALGDHTQSWGPAHTDKLIF. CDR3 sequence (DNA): TGTGCTCTTGGGGACCACACCCAAAGCTGGGGGCCCGCTCACACCGATAAACTCATCTTT.

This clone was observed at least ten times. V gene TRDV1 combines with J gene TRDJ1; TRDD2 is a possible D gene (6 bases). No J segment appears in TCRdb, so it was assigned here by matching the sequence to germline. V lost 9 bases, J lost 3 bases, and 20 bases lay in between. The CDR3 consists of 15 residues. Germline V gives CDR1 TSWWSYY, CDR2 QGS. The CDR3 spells CALVLRRAPSDKLIF. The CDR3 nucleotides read TGTGCTCTCGTCCTACGTAGGGCCCCGTCCGATAAACTCATCTTT.